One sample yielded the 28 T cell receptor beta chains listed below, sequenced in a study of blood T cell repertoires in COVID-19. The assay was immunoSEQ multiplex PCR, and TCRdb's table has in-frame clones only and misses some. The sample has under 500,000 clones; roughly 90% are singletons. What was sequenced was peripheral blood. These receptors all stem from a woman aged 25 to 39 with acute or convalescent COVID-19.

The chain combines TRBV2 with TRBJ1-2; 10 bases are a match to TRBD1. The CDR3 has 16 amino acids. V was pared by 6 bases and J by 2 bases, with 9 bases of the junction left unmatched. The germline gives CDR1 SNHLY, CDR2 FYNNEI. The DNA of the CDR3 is TGTGCCAGCAGCGATAGACAGGGGGCAAGGAACTATGGCTACACCTTC. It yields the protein CASSDRQGARNYGYTF.

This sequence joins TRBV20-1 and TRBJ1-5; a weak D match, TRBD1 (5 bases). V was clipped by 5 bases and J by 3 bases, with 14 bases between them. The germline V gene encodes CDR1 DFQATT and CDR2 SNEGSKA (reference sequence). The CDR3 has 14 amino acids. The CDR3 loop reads CSAGDRGNNQPQHF. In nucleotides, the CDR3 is TGCAGTGCTGGTGACCGGGGGAACAATCAGCCCCAGCATTTT.

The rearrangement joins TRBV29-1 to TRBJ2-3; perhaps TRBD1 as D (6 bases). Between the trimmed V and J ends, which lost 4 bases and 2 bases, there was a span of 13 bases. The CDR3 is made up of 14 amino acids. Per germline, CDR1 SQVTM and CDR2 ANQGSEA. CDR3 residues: CSVARQAFTDTQYF. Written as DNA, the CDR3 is TGCAGCGTTGCTAGACAGGCGTTCACAGATACGCAGTATTTT.

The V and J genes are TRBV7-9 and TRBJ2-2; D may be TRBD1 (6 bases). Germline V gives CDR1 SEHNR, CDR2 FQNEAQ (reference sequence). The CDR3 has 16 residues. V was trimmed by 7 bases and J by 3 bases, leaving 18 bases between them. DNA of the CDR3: TGTGCCAGCACCGACCGGGACAAGGCTTACACCGGGGAGCTGTTTTTT. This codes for CASTDRDKAYTGELFF. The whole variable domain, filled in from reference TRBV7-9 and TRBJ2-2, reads DTGVSQNPRHKITKRGQNVTFRCDPISEHNRLYWYRQTLGQGPEFLTYFQNEAQLEKSRLLSDRFSAERPKGSFSTLEIQRTEQGDSAMYLCASTDRDKAYTGELFFGEGSRLTVL.

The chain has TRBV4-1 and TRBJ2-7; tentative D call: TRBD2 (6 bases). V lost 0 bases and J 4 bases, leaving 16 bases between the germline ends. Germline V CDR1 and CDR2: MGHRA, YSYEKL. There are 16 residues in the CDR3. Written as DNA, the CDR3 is TGCGCCAGCAGCCAAGAACCCCTAGTCGGAGGGTACGAGCAGTACTTC. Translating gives CASSQEPLVGGYEQYF.

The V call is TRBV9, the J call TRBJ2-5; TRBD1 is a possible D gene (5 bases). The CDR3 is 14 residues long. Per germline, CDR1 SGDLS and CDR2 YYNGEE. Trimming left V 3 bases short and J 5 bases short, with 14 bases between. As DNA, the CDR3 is TGTGCCAGCAGCGGGGGCGGCCTTGGGGAGACCCAGTACTTC. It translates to CASSGGGLGETQYF.

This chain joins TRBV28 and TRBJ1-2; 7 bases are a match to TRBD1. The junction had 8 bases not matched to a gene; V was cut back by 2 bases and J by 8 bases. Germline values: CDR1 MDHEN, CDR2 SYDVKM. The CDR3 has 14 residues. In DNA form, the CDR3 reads TGTGCCAGCAGTTTAAGGTCAGGGGGTAGGGGCTACACCTTC. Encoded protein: CASSLRSGGRGYTF.

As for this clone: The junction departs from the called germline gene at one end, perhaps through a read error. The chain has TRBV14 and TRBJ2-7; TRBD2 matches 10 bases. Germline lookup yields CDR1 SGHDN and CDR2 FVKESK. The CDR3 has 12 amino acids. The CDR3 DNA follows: TGTGCCAGCAGCCGTTCGCTAGCGGGGGCCCACTTC. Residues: CASSRSLAGAHF.

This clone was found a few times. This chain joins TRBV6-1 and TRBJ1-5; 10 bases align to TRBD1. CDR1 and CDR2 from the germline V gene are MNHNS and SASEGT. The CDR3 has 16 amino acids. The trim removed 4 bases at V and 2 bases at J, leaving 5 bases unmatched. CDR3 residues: CASSVWGTGGNQPQHF. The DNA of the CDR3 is TGTGCCAGCAGTGTGTGGGGGACAGGGGGCAATCAGCCCCAGCATTTT.

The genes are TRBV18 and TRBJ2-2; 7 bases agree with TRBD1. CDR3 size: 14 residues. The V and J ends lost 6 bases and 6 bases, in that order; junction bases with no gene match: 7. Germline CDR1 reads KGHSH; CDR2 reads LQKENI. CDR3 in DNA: TGTGCCAGCTCGCCGGACAGGTCGTCCGGGGAGCTGTTTTTT. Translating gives CASSPDRSSGELFF.

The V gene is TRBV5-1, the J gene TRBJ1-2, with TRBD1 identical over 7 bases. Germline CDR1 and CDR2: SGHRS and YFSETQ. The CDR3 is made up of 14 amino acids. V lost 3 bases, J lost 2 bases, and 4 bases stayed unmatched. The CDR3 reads CASSSGDSNYGYTF. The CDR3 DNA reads TGCGCCAGCAGCTCCGGGGACAGCAACTATGGCTACACCTTC. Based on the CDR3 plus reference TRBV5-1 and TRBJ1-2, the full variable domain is KAGVTQTPRYLIKTRGQQVTLSCSPISGHRSVSWYQQTPGQGLQFLFEYFSETQRNKGNFPGRFSGRQFSNSRSEMNVSTLELGDSALYLCASSSGDSNYGYTFGSGTRLTVV.

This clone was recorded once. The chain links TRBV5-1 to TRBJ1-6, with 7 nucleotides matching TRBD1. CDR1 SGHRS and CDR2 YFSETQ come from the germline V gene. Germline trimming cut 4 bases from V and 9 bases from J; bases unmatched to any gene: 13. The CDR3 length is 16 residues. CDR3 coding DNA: TGCGCCAGCAGCGCGACTACAGGGGTTAATAGTTCACCCCTCCACTTT. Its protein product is CASSATTGVNSSPLHF.

CDR3 sequence (DNA): TGTGCCAGCACTCCAGGGGGAGCAGTAACCTACAATGAGCAGTTCTTC. It codes for CASTPGGAVTYNEQFF. This chain joins TRBV28 and TRBJ2-1, with 7 nucleotides matching TRBD1. The J segment lost 2 bases and the V segment lost 7 bases, leaving 11 bases of the junction unmatched. The CDR3 spans 16 residues. The V gene's germline CDR1 is MDHEN and CDR2 SYDVKM.

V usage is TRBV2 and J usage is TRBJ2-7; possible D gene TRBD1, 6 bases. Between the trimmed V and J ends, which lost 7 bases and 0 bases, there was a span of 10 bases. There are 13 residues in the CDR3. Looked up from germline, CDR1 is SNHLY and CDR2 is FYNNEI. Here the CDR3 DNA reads TGTGCCAGCAAGACAGGATCCTCCTACGAGCAGTACTTC. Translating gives CASKTGSSYEQYF.

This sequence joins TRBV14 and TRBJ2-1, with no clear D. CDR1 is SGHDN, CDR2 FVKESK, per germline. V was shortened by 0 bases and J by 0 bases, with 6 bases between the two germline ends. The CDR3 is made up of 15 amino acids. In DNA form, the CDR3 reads TGTGCCAGCAGCCAAGAGATGAGCTCCTACAATGAGCAGTTCTTC. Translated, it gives CASSQEMSSYNEQFF.

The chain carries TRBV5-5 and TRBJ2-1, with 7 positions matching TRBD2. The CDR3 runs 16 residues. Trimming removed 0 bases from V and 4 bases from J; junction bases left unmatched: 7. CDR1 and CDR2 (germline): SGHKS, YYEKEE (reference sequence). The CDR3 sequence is CASSLVWLAEYNEQFF. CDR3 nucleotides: TGTGCCAGCAGCTTGGTTTGGCTAGCGGAATACAATGAGCAGTTCTTC.

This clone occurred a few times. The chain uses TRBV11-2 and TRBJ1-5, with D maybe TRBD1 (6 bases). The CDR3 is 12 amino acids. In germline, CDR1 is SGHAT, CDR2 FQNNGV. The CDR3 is CVGAGEGQPQHF. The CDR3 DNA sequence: TGTGTTGGGGCAGGGGAGGGCCAGCCCCAGCATTTT.

DNA of the CDR3: TGTGCCAGCAGCTTAGATGGAGGTTCCGCGGAGACCCAGTACTTC. This gives the protein CASSLDGGSAETQYF. The chain carries TRBV7-6 and TRBJ2-5; D is perhaps TRBD2 (5 bases). Germline assignment: CDR1 SGHVS and CDR2 FNYEAQ. The CDR3 extends over 15 amino acids. V was shortened by 1 base and J by 5 bases, with 14 bases between the two germline ends. The entire variable domain, with the rest obtained from reference TRBV7-6 and TRBJ2-5, is as follows: GAGVSQSPRYKVTKRGQDVALRCDPISGHVSLYWYRQALGQGPEFLTYFNYEAQQDKSGLPNDRFSAERPEGSISTLTIQRTEQRDSAMYRCASSLDGGSAETQYFGPGTRLLVL.

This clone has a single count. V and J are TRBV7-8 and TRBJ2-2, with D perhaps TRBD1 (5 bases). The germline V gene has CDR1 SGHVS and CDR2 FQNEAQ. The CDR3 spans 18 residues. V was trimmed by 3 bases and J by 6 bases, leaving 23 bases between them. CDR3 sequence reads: CASSFVRAVLIDAGELFF. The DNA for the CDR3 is TGTGCCAGCAGCTTCGTCAGGGCAGTTCTTATAGACGCCGGGGAGCTGTTTTTT.

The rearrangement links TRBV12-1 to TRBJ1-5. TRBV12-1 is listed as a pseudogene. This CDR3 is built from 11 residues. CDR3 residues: CASTEEEPQHF. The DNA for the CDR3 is TGTGCCAGCACAGAGGAGGAGCCCCAGCATTTT.

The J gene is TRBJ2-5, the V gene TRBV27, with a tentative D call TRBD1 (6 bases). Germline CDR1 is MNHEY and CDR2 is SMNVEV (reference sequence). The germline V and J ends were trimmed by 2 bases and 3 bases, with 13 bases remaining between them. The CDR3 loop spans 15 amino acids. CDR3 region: CASSLVRQGKETQYF. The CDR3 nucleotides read TGTGCCAGCAGTTTAGTCAGGCAGGGGAAAGAGACCCAGTACTTC.

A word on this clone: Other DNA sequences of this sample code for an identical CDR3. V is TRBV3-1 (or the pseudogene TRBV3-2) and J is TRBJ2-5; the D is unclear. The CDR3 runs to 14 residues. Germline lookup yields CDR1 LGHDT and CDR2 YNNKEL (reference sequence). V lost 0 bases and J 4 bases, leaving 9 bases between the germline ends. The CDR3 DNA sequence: TGTGCCAGCAGCCAAGACCCAGGTGGAGAGACCCAGTACTTC. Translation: CASSQDPGGETQYF.

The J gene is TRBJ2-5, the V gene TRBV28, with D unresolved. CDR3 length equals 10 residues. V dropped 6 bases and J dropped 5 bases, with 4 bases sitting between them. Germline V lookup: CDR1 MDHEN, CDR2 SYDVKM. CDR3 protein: CASSQETQYF. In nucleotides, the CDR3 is TGTGCCAGCAGCCAGGAGACCCAGTACTTC. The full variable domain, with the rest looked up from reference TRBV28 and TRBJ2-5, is DVKVTQSSRYLVKRTGEKVFLECVQDMDHENMFWYRQDPGLGLRLIYFSYDVKMKEKGDIPEGYSVSREKKERFSLILESASTNQTSMYLCASSQETQYFGPGTRLLVL.

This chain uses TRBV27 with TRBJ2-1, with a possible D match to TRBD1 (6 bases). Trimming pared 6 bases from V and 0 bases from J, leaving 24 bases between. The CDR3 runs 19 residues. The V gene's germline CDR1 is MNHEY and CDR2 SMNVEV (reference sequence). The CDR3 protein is CASSISRVFGDNSYNEQFF. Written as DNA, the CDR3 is TGTGCCAGCAGCATTTCCCGAGTATTTGGGGACAACTCCTACAATGAGCAGTTCTTC.

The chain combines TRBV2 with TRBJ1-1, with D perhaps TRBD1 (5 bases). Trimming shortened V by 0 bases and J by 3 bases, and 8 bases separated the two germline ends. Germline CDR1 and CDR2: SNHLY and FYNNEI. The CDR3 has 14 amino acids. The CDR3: CASSEAVGDTEAFF. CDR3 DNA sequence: TGTGCCAGCAGTGAAGCGGTAGGGGACACTGAAGCTTTCTTT.

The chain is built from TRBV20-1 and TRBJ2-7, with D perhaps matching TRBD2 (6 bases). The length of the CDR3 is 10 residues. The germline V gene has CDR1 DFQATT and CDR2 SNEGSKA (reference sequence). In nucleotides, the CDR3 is TGCAGCGGGACTCACTACGAGCAGTACTTC. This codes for CSGTHYEQYF.

CDR3 loop: CASTRGAGNEQYF. The CDR3 bases are TGTGCCAGCACGCGGGGGGCAGGAAACGAGCAGTACTTC. The chain couples TRBV11-1 to TRBJ2-7; TRBD2 agrees at 8 bases. Per the germline V gene, CDR1 is SGHAT and CDR2 is FQDESV (reference sequence). The CDR3 loop spans 13 amino acids. The V and J ends lost 7 bases and 5 bases, in that order; junction bases with no gene match: 7. Using reference TRBV11-1 and TRBJ2-7 for the parts outside the CDR3, the full variable domain is EAEVAQSPRYKITEKSQAVAFWCDPISGHATLYWYRQILGQGPELLVQFQDESVVDDSQLPKDRFSAERLKGVDSTLKIQPAELGDSAMYLCASTRGAGNEQYFGPGTRLTVT.

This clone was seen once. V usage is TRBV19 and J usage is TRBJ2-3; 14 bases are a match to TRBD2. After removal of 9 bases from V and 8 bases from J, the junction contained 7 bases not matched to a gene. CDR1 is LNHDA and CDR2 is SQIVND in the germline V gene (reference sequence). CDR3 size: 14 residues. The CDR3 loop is CASQKGTSGGTQYF. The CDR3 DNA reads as TGTGCCAGCCAAAAGGGGACTAGCGGGGGTACGCAGTATTTT. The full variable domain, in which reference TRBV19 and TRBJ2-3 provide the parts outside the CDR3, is DGGITQSPKYLFRKEGQNVTLSCEQNLNHDAMYWYRQDPGQGLRLIYYSQIVNDFQKGDIAEGYSVSREKKESFPLTVTSAQKNPTAFYLCASQKGTSGGTQYFGPGTRLTVL.